The next 28 T cell receptor beta chains were all read from a single sample in a study of blood T cell repertoires in COVID-19. Sequenced by immunoSEQ multiplex PCR; TCRdb stores in-frame clones only, minus some. This repertoire shows approximately 150,000 clones, around 79% found once; its top ten account for over 6.5%. The specimen sequenced was peripheral blood. All receptors derive from a man aged 45-65 years with active or convalescent COVID-19.

V and J are TRBV28 and TRBJ2-2; possibly TRBD2 for D (6 bases). Trimming shortened V by 6 bases and J by 9 bases, and 14 bases separated the two germline ends. Germline V gives CDR1 MDHEN, CDR2 SYDVKM. The CDR3 totals 13 residues. The CDR3, as DNA: TGTGCCAGCAGAGAAGCGGGTGTTAGGGAGCTGTTTTTT. Protein product: CASREAGVRELFF.

This rearrangement joins TRBV28 to TRBJ2-1, with D possibly matching TRBD2 (6 bases). The germline V and J ends were trimmed by 3 bases and 10 bases, with 7 bases remaining between them. The germline gives CDR1 MDHEN, CDR2 SYDVKM. This CDR3 contains 11 residues. CDR3 in amino acids: CASSFGSEQFF. CDR3 sequence (DNA): TGTGCCAGCAGTTTCGGGAGCGAGCAGTTCTTC.

This chain uses TRBV7-2 with TRBJ1-3, with 8 bases lining up with TRBD1. V trimming: 5 bases; J trimming: 2 bases; junction bases outside the gene matches: 5. In germline, CDR1 is SGHTA, CDR2 FQGNSA. CDR3 length equals 15 residues. CDR3 sequence reads: CASSALQGAGNTIYF. Here the CDR3 DNA reads TGTGCCAGCAGCGCCTTACAGGGGGCTGGAAACACCATATATTTT. Variable domain in full (rest from reference TRBV7-2 and TRBJ1-3): GAGVSQSPSNKVTEKGKDVELRCDPISGHTALYWYRQSLGQGLEFLIYFQGNSAPDKSGLPSDRFSAERTGGSVSTLTIQRTQQEDSAVYLCASSALQGAGNTIYFGEGSWLTVV.

The gene calls are TRBV28 and TRBJ1-3; no reliable D call. The CDR3 is 15 residues long. The V end was cut by 7 bases, the J end by 7 bases, with 20 bases between. CDR1 is MDHEN, CDR2 SYDVKM, per germline. The DNA of the CDR3 is TGTGCCAGCACCCACTACCATCAAGGCGGGAACACCATATATTTT. Translation gives CASTHYHQGGNTIYF.

The sample holds a few counts of this clone. CDR3 coding DNA: TGCGCCAGCAGCACCGCTAGCCCTCTTTACAATGAGCAGTTCTTC. Its translation: CASSTASPLYNEQFF. The V gene is TRBV5-1, the J gene TRBJ2-1, with D possibly matching TRBD2 (5 bases). Trimming took off 4 bases at V and 4 bases at J, with 15 bases between the two ends. Per germline, CDR1 SGHRS and CDR2 YFSETQ. The CDR3 covers 15 residues. Combining the CDR3 with reference TRBV5-1 and TRBJ2-1 gives the whole variable domain KAGVTQTPRYLIKTRGQQVTLSCSPISGHRSVSWYQQTPGQGLQFLFEYFSETQRNKGNFPGRFSGRQFSNSRSEMNVSTLELGDSALYLCASSTASPLYNEQFFGPGTRLTVL.

The CDR3 reads CASSFFLAGEGETQYF. CDR3 DNA: TGCGCCAGCAGCTTTTTCCTAGCGGGAGAAGGAGAGACCCAGTACTTC. The J gene is TRBJ2-5, the V gene TRBV5-1; TRBD2 agrees at 10 bases. Germline CDR1 is SGHRS and CDR2 is YFSETQ. This CDR3 contains 16 residues. Unmatched junction bases numbered 8, after V lost 2 bases and J lost 4 bases.

J is TRBJ2-1 and V is TRBV28, with 13 bases lining up with TRBD2. The CDR3 sequence is 17 residues long. J lost 10 bases, V lost 8 bases, and 17 bases had no gene match. Germline CDR1 reads MDHEN; CDR2 reads SYDVKM. The CDR3 here is CASPPGQGTSGAGEQFF. The CDR3, as DNA: TGTGCCAGCCCACCGGGACAGGGGACTAGCGGGGCGGGGGAGCAGTTCTTC.

This rearrangement joins TRBV6-5 to TRBJ2-1; 9 bases line up with TRBD2. V was pared by 5 bases and J by 4 bases, with 6 bases of the junction left unmatched. Germline V gene lookup returns CDR1 MNHEY and CDR2 SVGAGI. CDR3 length equals 15 residues. The CDR3 sequence: CASSSGLASYNEQFF. Here the CDR3 DNA reads TGTGCCAGCAGTAGCGGACTAGCGTCTTACAATGAGCAGTTCTTC.

The chain uses TRBV28 and TRBJ1-2, with a possible D match to TRBD1 (5 bases). In germline, CDR1 is MDHEN, CDR2 SYDVKM. V lost 3 bases and J 0 bases, leaving 14 bases between the germline ends. CDR3 length equals 16 residues. DNA for the CDR3: TGTGCCAGCAGTTTGACCGGGGGGGTGGCTAACTATGGCTACACCTTC. Amino acids: CASSLTGGVANYGYTF.

The V gene is TRBV5-8, the J gene TRBJ1-2, with D unclear. Germline CDR1 reads SGHTS; CDR2 reads YDEGEE. V dropped 4 bases and J dropped 7 bases, with 20 bases sitting between them. This CDR3 is built from 15 residues. This CDR3 is CASSRSRAESGGYTF. CDR3 bases: TGTGCCAGCAGCAGATCCCGGGCAGAAAGCGGTGGCTACACCTTC.

The J gene is TRBJ2-4, the V gene TRBV15; D not resolved. Per germline, CDR1 LNHNV and CDR2 YYDKDF (reference sequence). Trimming removed 3 bases at V and 6 bases at J, with 15 bases between. This CDR3 contains 15 residues. In DNA form, the CDR3 reads TGTGCCACCAGCAGGTTTGGGCAACAGCTAAACATTCAGTACTTC. This translates into CATSRFGQQLNIQYF.

The table lists this clone with a count of one. This chain links TRBV4-1 with TRBJ2-7; TRBD1 is a possible D gene (6 bases). Trimming stripped 0 bases from V and 4 bases from J, with 7 bases between. The CDR3 sequence is 13 residues long. Germline V gives CDR1 MGHRA, CDR2 YSYEKL. CDR3 sequence reads: CASSQERGYEQYF. The CDR3 DNA reads as TGCGCCAGCAGCCAAGAAAGGGGGTACGAGCAGTACTTC.

The chain employs TRBV28 and TRBJ1-2; TRBD1 might be the D (5 bases). The CDR3 has 16 amino acids. Trimming took off 3 bases at V and 4 bases at J, with 18 bases between the two ends. Germline V gives CDR1 MDHEN, CDR2 SYDVKM. CDR3 in amino acids: CASSLSGEGKSYGYTF. CDR3 in DNA: TGTGCCAGCAGTTTGTCGGGGGAGGGGAAAAGCTATGGCTACACCTTC.

This chain connects TRBV7-3 to TRBJ2-7; 9 bases fit TRBD2. The V gene end was trimmed by 0 bases and the J gene end by 3 bases; junction bases not matched to a gene: 6. Germline V gives CDR1 SGHTA, CDR2 FQGTGA. The CDR3 has 16 residues. CDR3 loop: CASSLTGSSGVYEQYF. The CDR3 coding sequence is TGTGCCAGCAGCTTAACGGGGTCTAGCGGGGTCTACGAGCAGTACTTC.

The V call is TRBV6-1, the J call TRBJ1-1; perhaps TRBD1 as D (5 bases). CDR1 MNHNS and CDR2 SASEGT come from the germline V gene. The CDR3 is 12 residues long. Deletions cut 7 bases from V and 3 bases from J, with 9 bases between. DNA for the CDR3: TGTGCCAGCACCCCGGGGGACACTGAAGCTTTCTTT. Its translation: CASTPGDTEAFF.

The V and J genes are TRBV9 and TRBJ1-2; 7 nucleotides match TRBD1. J was trimmed by 7 bases and V by 4 bases; bases with no gene match: 7. The CDR3 contains 13 residues. Germline V gives CDR1 SGDLS, CDR2 YYNGEE. DNA of the CDR3: TGTGCCAGCAGCCTCGCGTCAGGGGGTGGCTACACCTTC. Translated, it gives CASSLASGGGYTF.

The chain joins TRBV6-5 to TRBJ2-4; possibly TRBD2 for D (6 bases). The CDR3 consists of 13 residues. CDR1 and CDR2 (germline): MNHEY, SVGAGI. Trimming removed 5 bases at V and 9 bases at J, with 14 bases between. The CDR3 DNA follows: TGTGCCAGCAGTCCCCGACTAGAGGTCATTCAGTACTTC. Its translation is CASSPRLEVIQYF.

V is TRBV19 and J is TRBJ1-1, with D perhaps TRBD1 (6 bases). The CDR3 has 12 residues. Germline-derived CDR1 and CDR2 are LNHDA and SQIVND (reference sequence). V lost 7 bases, J lost 6 bases, and 12 bases lay in between. CDR3 nucleotide sequence: TGTGCCAGTACTCACAGGGCTGCTGAAGCTTTCTTT. Encoded protein: CASTHRAAEAFF.

This chain links TRBV5-5 with TRBJ1-2; possible D gene TRBD1, 5 bases. Germline V lookup: CDR1 SGHKS, CDR2 YYEKEE (reference sequence). The germline V and J ends were trimmed by 4 bases and 2 bases, with 9 bases remaining between them. The CDR3 is 13 amino acids. CDR3 protein: CASSPDSNYGYTF. CDR3 DNA sequence: TGTGCCAGCAGCCCAGACAGCAACTATGGCTACACCTTC.

The chain has TRBV5-6 and TRBJ2-3; 8 bases line up with TRBD1. In germline, CDR1 is SGHDT, CDR2 YYEEEE. With V trimmed by 0 bases and J by 8 bases, 5 bases remained unmatched. The CDR3 loop spans 14 amino acids. DNA of the CDR3: TGTGCCAGCAGCTTGGACAGGGGGACAAGTACGCAGTATTTT. As protein: CASSLDRGTSTQYF. The complete variable domain, with remaining parts taken from reference TRBV5-6 and TRBJ2-3, reads DAGVTQSPTHLIKTRGQQVTLRCSPKSGHDTVSWYQQALGQGPQFIFQYYEEEERQRGNFPDRFSGHQFPNYSSELNVNALLLGDSALYLCASSLDRGTSTQYFGPGTRLTVL.

The table lists this clone with a few counts. The V gene is TRBV7-3, the J gene TRBJ1-1, with D possibly matching TRBD1 (6 bases). The CDR3 contains 13 residues. Trimming left V 8 bases short and J 7 bases short, with 17 bases between. Per germline, CDR1 SGHTA and CDR2 FQGTGA. CDR3 amino acids: CASAGGGRSEAFF. In DNA form, the CDR3 reads TGTGCCAGCGCTGGCGGGGGCCGGAGTGAAGCTTTCTTT.

V is TRBV18 and J is TRBJ1-6; D may be TRBD1 (6 bases). CDR3 length equals 13 residues. V was trimmed by 8 bases and J by 11 bases, leaving 16 bases between them. Germline CDR1 is KGHSH and CDR2 is LQKENI. CDR3 sequence: CASRGDRDTPLHF. CDR3 bases: TGTGCCAGCCGAGGGGACCGGGACACACCCCTCCACTTT.

V is TRBV30 and J is TRBJ2-7; D unclear. The V end lost 0 bases, the J end lost 3 bases, and 12 bases lay between the germline ends. This CDR3 region has 14 residues. Germline V gene sequence: CDR1 GTSNPN, CDR2 SVGIG (reference sequence). The CDR3 loop reads CAWSVSPTNYEQYF. CDR3 DNA sequence: TGTGCCTGGAGTGTAAGTCCGACAAACTACGAGCAGTACTTC. Filled out from reference TRBV30 and TRBJ2-7, the complete variable domain reads SQTIHQWPATLVQPVGSPLSLECTVEGTSNPNLYWYRQAAGRGLQLLFYSVGIGQISSEVPQNLSASRPQDRQFILSSKKLLLSDSGFYLCAWSVSPTNYEQYFGPGTRLTVT.

The chain is built from TRBV10-3 and TRBJ1-2, with 9 bases fitting TRBD1. The CDR3 loop spans 18 amino acids. Trimming took 7 bases from V and 4 from J; bases not matched to a gene: 19. CDR1 and CDR2 (germline): ENHRY, SYGVKD. This CDR3 is CAITAQKTGTGTSYGYTF. The CDR3 nucleotides are TGTGCCATCACCGCCCAAAAAACCGGGACAGGGACGTCCTATGGCTACACCTTC.

The rearrangement joins TRBV14 to TRBJ2-5, with TRBD2 matching 11 bases. The CDR3 runs 16 residues. The trim removed 2 bases at V and 7 bases at J, leaving 9 bases unmatched. Germline V CDR1 and CDR2: SGHDN, FVKESK. The CDR3: CASSQIETSGSGTQYF. Written as DNA, the CDR3 is TGTGCCAGCAGCCAAATCGAAACTAGCGGGAGCGGGACCCAGTACTTC.

The chain uses TRBV3-1 (or the pseudogene TRBV3-2) and TRBJ2-1; D remains ambiguous. This CDR3 comprises 11 residues. V dropped 7 bases and J dropped 4 bases, with 5 bases sitting between them. Germline V gives CDR1 LGHDT, CDR2 YNNKEL (reference sequence). The CDR3 sequence: CASTGYNEQFF. CDR3 bases: TGTGCCAGCACCGGTTACAATGAGCAGTTCTTC.

The chain has TRBV25-1 and TRBJ2-7; D call uncertain. Germline V gene data show CDR1 as MGHDK and CDR2 as SYGVNS. V was cut by 4 bases and J by 5 bases, with 9 bases left in between. This CDR3 comprises 12 residues. The CDR3 DNA follows: TGTGCCAGCAGTGGTAGTGTTCACGAGCAGTACTTC. The encoded protein is CASSGSVHEQYF.

The chain links TRBV11-2 to TRBJ2-7, with 8 bases aligning to TRBD1. V lost 3 bases, J lost 4 bases, and 14 bases stayed unmatched. CDR3 size: 17 residues. Germline V gene lookup returns CDR1 SGHAT and CDR2 FQNNGV. CDR3 nucleotides: TGTGCCAGCAGCTTGTCCGGACAGGGTACGTTACGGTACGAGCAGTACTTC. Its translation is CASSLSGQGTLRYEQYF. The full variable domain, completed using reference TRBV11-2 and TRBJ2-7, is EAGVAQSPRYKIIEKRQSVAFWCNPISGHATLYWYQQILGQGPKLLIQFQNNGVVDDSQLPKDRFSAERLKGVDSTLKIQPAKLEDSAVYLCASSLSGQGTLRYEQYFGPGTRLTVT.